The 16 T cell receptor beta chains in this list originate from one sample, sequenced in a study of blood T cell repertoires in COVID-19. Only in-frame clones appear in the TCRdb table, and some are missing; sequencing was by immunoSEQ multiplex PCR. The data show approximately 96,000 clones, nearly 95% seen once. The sample was peripheral blood. These receptors were collected from a human donor with active COVID-19. The donor label of this sample is uncertain.

The chain combines TRBV6-5 with TRBJ2-7; no clear D. Germline V gives CDR1 MNHEY, CDR2 SVGAGI. V lost 7 bases and J lost 2, with 15 bases in between. The CDR3 loop spans 14 amino acids. The CDR3 DNA sequence: TGTGCCAGCAAAAGAGAGATTTCTGCCTACGAGCAGTACTTC. This gives the protein CASKREISAYEQYF.

V and J are TRBV3-1 (or the pseudogene TRBV3-2) and TRBJ2-4; 15 nucleotides agree with TRBD2. The CDR3 runs to 20 residues. CDR1 is LGHDT and CDR2 is YNNKEL in the germline V gene (reference sequence). J lost 0 bases, V lost 2 bases, and 8 bases had no gene match. The CDR3 DNA is TGTGCCAGCAGCCAACTGAGGACTAGCGGGGGGGGTTTAGCCAAAAACATTCAGTACTTC. Protein product: CASSQLRTSGGGLAKNIQYF.

This sequence joins TRBV5-6 and TRBJ2-3, with D maybe TRBD2 (5 bases). The V and J ends lost 2 bases and 1 base respectively, with 20 bases between them. CDR3 length equals 18 residues. Germline V gives CDR1 SGHDT, CDR2 YYEEEE. For the CDR3, the DNA is TGTGCCAGCAGCTTCCGGGTTGAGCTAGCCCTGCGCACAGATACGCAGTATTTT. Amino acids: CASSFRVELALRTDTQYF.

The chain is built from TRBV6-1 and TRBJ1-1; the match to TRBD1 covers 10 bases. Germline trimming cut 3 bases from V and 10 bases from J; bases unmatched to any gene: 14. Germline V gene lookup returns CDR1 MNHNS and CDR2 SASEGT. This CDR3 is 16 amino acids long. In DNA form, the CDR3 reads TGTGCCAGCAGTGAGAGCCCGCAGACAGGGGGCGGAGGAGCTTTCTTT. As protein: CASSESPQTGGGGAFF.

In DNA form, the CDR3 reads TGTGCCAGTCGGGGTCAAACAGGGGCCGGGGAGCTGTTTTTT. Its protein product is CASRGQTGAGELFF. The chain links TRBV2 to TRBJ2-2, with TRBD1 matching 7 bases. Germline V gene sequence: CDR1 SNHLY, CDR2 FYNNEI. The CDR3 consists of 14 residues. V dropped 9 bases and J dropped 6; count of bases not matched to a gene: 10. Combining the CDR3 with reference TRBV2 and TRBJ2-2 gives the whole variable domain EPEVTQTPSHQVTQMGQEVILRCVPISNHLYFYWYRQILGQKVEFLVSFYNNEISEKSEIFDDQFSVERPDGSNFTLKIRSTKLEDSAMYFCASRGQTGAGELFFGEGSRLTVL.

This sequence joins TRBV7-2 and TRBJ1-2; the D gene is possibly TRBD1 (6 bases). V dropped 5 bases and J dropped 1 base, with 11 bases sitting between them. The CDR3 is made up of 14 amino acids. Germline lookup yields CDR1 SGHTA and CDR2 FQGNSA. CDR3 nucleotides: TGTGCCAGCAGCGCACAACAGGGTAACTATGGCTACACCTTC. Translated, it gives CASSAQQGNYGYTF.

The J gene is TRBJ2-3, the V gene TRBV7-6; 8 nucleotides agree with TRBD2. This CDR3 is built from 14 residues. V trimming: 5 bases; J trimming: 6 bases; junction bases outside the gene matches: 7. The germline V gene has CDR1 SGHVS and CDR2 FNYEAQ. CDR3 DNA sequence: TGTGCCAGCAGCACCAGCGGGGGCTTGGATACGCAGTATTTT. Protein sequence: CASSTSGGLDTQYF. Full variable domain (rest looked up from reference TRBV7-6 and TRBJ2-3): GAGVSQSPRYKVTKRGQDVALRCDPISGHVSLYWYRQALGQGPEFLTYFNYEAQQDKSGLPNDRFSAERPEGSISTLTIQRTEQRDSAMYRCASSTSGGLDTQYFGPGTRLTVL.

J is TRBJ1-1 and V is TRBV3-1 (or the pseudogene TRBV3-2); TRBD1 might be the D (5 bases). CDR3 size: 13 residues. V lost 4 bases to trimming and J lost 4 bases, with 10 bases between them. Germline CDR1 LGHDT, CDR2 YNNKEL (reference sequence). Here the CDR3 reads CASSRGLGTEAFF. CDR3 nucleotide sequence: TGTGCCAGCAGCCGGGGCTTGGGCACTGAAGCTTTCTTT.

The V and J genes are TRBV18 and TRBJ2-5; TRBD1 might be the D (5 bases). V was clipped by 1 base and J by 4 bases, with 10 bases between them. The CDR3 runs to 14 residues. Per germline, CDR1 KGHSH and CDR2 LQKENI. CDR3 in DNA: TGTGCCAGCTCACCACTGGGGCAGGGAGAGACCCAGTACTTC. Its protein product is CASSPLGQGETQYF. The whole variable domain, remainder taken from reference TRBV18 and TRBJ2-5, is NAGVMQNPRHLVRRRGQEARLRCSPMKGHSHVYWYRQLPEEGLKFMVYLQKENIIDESGMPKERFSAEFPKEGPSILRIQQVVRGDSAAYFCASSPLGQGETQYFGPGTRLLVL.

The chain links TRBV6-5 to TRBJ1-2; the D is unclear. Germline V gene lookup returns CDR1 MNHEY and CDR2 SVGAGI. The germline V and J ends were trimmed by 6 bases and 8 bases, with 19 bases remaining between them. The CDR3 extends over 14 amino acids. CDR3 sequence reads: CASSQRWASEGYTF. CDR3 sequence (DNA): TGTGCCAGCAGCCAACGATGGGCCTCCGAAGGCTACACCTTC.

In its sample, this clone was seen once. The chain joins TRBV7-9 to TRBJ2-3; tentatively, D is TRBD2 (5 bases). Germline loops: CDR1 SEHNR, CDR2 FQNEAQ (reference sequence). Between the trimmed V and J ends, which lost 4 bases and 1 base, there was a span of 9 bases. The CDR3 runs to 14 residues. Here the CDR3 DNA reads TGTGCCAGCAGCTGGGGTAGCGGCACAGATACGCAGTATTTT. Translating gives CASSWGSGTDTQYF.

J is TRBJ2-5 and V is TRBV5-1, with 7 bases lining up with TRBD1. Germline trimming cut 2 bases from V and 4 bases from J; bases unmatched to any gene: 5. Germline V CDR1 and CDR2: SGHRS, YFSETQ. The CDR3 runs 14 residues. The CDR3 bases are TGCGCCAGCAGCTTACAGGGGCCGCGAGAGACCCAGTACTTC. Protein: CASSLQGPRETQYF. The full variable domain, completed using reference TRBV5-1 and TRBJ2-5, is KAGVTQTPRYLIKTRGQQVTLSCSPISGHRSVSWYQQTPGQGLQFLFEYFSETQRNKGNFPGRFSGRQFSNSRSEMNVSTLELGDSALYLCASSLQGPRETQYFGPGTRLLVL.

The chain has TRBV28 and TRBJ2-7; 8 bases agree with TRBD2. Trimming at V came to 3 bases and at J to 6 bases, leaving 16 bases not matched to a gene. This CDR3 has 17 residues. CDR1 is MDHEN, CDR2 SYDVKM, per germline. The CDR3 sequence: CASSFKVPGTRGREQYF. The DNA of the CDR3 is TGTGCCAGCAGTTTTAAAGTCCCCGGGACTAGAGGGCGCGAGCAGTACTTC.

This clone occurred a few times. The CDR3 DNA reads as TGTGCCAGCAGCCACTGGGAGGACTCCTACGAGCAGTACTTC. This translates into CASSHWEDSYEQYF. This chain joins TRBV7-9 and TRBJ2-7; TRBD2 might be the D (6 bases). Trimming removed 5 bases from V and 0 bases from J, with 11 bases in between. Germline V lookup: CDR1 SEHNR, CDR2 FQNEAQ (reference sequence). The CDR3 length is 14 residues.

As regards this clone: Other DNA sequences of this sample code for an identical CDR3. The V call is TRBV18, the J call TRBJ1-1; possible D gene TRBD1, 6 bases. CDR1 and CDR2 (germline): KGHSH, LQKENI. This CDR3 contains 13 residues. V was clipped by 6 bases and J by 3 bases, with 11 bases between them. The CDR3 DNA sequence: TGTGCCAGCTCCCTACAGGGCGACACTGAAGCTTTCTTT. It translates to CASSLQGDTEAFF.

This rearrangement joins TRBV10-3 to TRBJ2-2; 9 positions agree with TRBD2. Germline loops: CDR1 ENHRY, CDR2 SYGVKD. The CDR3 loop spans 16 amino acids. After removal of 3 bases from V and 6 bases from J, the junction contained 8 bases not matched to a gene. The CDR3 reads CAISDAVAGVPGELFF. For the CDR3, the DNA is TGTGCCATCAGTGATGCGGTAGCGGGAGTTCCCGGGGAGCTGTTTTTT.